This T cell receptor (beta chain) was captured in a study of identifying expanded T cells in peripheral blood. The CDR3 length is 13 residues. V gave up 5 bases and J gave up 0 bases, with 10 bases separating them. CDR1 and CDR2 from the germline V gene are GTSNPN and SVGIG (reference sequence). Profiling relied on immunoSEQ multiplex PCR, and the TCRdb table lists in-frame clones only, not all of them. The sample shows some 120,000 clones, 84% of them seen only once. The sequencing sample was made of blood. The rearrangement joins TRBV30 to TRBJ1-1, with D perhaps TRBD1 (6 bases). The sequence was collected from a person aged 18 to 70 in good health. The CDR3 coding sequence is TGTGCCTGGGGCGGACAGATGAACACTGAAGCTTTCTTT. It yields the protein CAWGGQMNTEAFF.